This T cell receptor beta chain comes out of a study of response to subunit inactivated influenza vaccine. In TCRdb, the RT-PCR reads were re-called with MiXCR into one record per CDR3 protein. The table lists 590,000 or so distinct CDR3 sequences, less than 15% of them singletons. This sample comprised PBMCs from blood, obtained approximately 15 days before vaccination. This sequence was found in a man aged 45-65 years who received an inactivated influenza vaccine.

CDR3 sequence: CSTGWGRGTEAFF. The CDR3 DNA follows: TGCAGCACCGGGTGGGGCAGGGGGACTGAAGCTTTCTTT. V usage is TRBV29-1 and J usage is TRBJ1-1, with 7 nucleotides matching TRBD1. CDR1 is SQVTM, CDR2 ANQGSEA, per germline. The trim removed 8 bases at V and 5 bases at J, leaving 11 bases unmatched. This CDR3 has 13 amino acids.